A selection of T cell receptor beta chains follows, all from one sample in a study of cytomegalovirus exposure and HLA in healthy donors. Method: immunoSEQ multiplex PCR; TCRdb's copy keeps in-frame clones and lacks some. Of about 160,000 clones in the sample, 80% to 90% were seen once. The sequencing sample was made of PBMCs. Receptor source: a woman aged 25 to 39 in good health and CMV-seropositive. The CDR3 runs from the conserved cysteine through the conserved F or W. The D gene is left open where the match is weak. Clone size is not always given. Where it is, it says once, few, many or a class for expanded clones.

d_call	v_call	j_call	clone_size	cdr3_nt	cdr3_aa
TRBD2	TRBV5-1	TRBJ2-2	-	TGCGCCAGCAGCTTGAACGCGGGCAACGCGGGGGGGAAGTCGCTGTTTTTT	CASSLNAGNAGGKSLFF
TRBD1	TRBV7-2	TRBJ1-5	-	TGTGCCAGCAGCCCGGGACAGGGAGTATATCAGCCCCAGCATTTT	CASSPGQGVYQPQHF
TRBD1	TRBV6-5	TRBJ1-2	-	TGTGCCAGCAGCGACAGGGGCGACTATGGCTACACCTTC	CASSDRGDYGYTF
TRBD1	TRBV9	TRBJ1-2	-	TGTGCCAGCAGCTTTCATACAGGGGCGAACTATGGCTACACCTTC	CASSFHTGANYGYTF
-	TRBV5-1	TRBJ2-1	-	TGCGCCAGCAGCTTGGAACTCGTCAATGAGCAGTTCTTC	CASSLELVNEQFF
-	TRBV19	TRBJ1-5	-	TGTGCCAGTAATAAAGACCTCAGGGGATACAATCAGCCCCAGCATTTT	CASNKDLRGYNQPQHF
TRBD2	TRBV9	TRBJ2-3	-	TGTGCCAGCAGCATTAGCGGGGGGCTCGCAGATACGCAGTATTTT	CASSISGGLADTQYF
TRBD2	TRBV28	TRBJ2-5	-	TGTGCCAGCGGGACGGGAGGGACCCAGTACTTC	CASGTGGTQYF
-	TRBV10-2	TRBJ1-2	-	TGCGCCAGCAGTGATGGGGGCTGGACCAACTATGGCTACACCTTC	CASSDGGWTNYGYTF
-	TRBV9	TRBJ1-5	-	TGTGCCAGCAGTAGGGGGGGGGCTCGTCAGCCCCAGCATTTT	CASSRGGARQPQHF
-	TRBV12-5	TRBJ1-3	-	TGTGCTTCTCACGGGGGGGCGTCCTCTGGAAACACCATATATTTT	CASHGGASSGNTIYF
-	TRBV4-2	TRBJ1-4	-	TGTGCCAGCAGCCATGCCCCACAGGACAGAGCAACTAATGAAAAACTGTTTTTT	CASSHAPQDRATNEKLFF
TRBD1	TRBV10-3	TRBJ1-2	-	TGTGCCATCAGTGGGGAACTTAAGGGACAGGACACCTATGGCTACACCTTC	CAISGELKGQDTYGYTF
TRBD1	TRBV27	TRBJ2-5	once	TGTGCCAGCGCCCCATACACAGGGGGCAATTTTCAAAAGACCCAGTACTTC	CASAPYTGGNFQKTQYF
TRBD1	TRBV9	TRBJ2-5	-	TGTGCCAGCAGCGTAGACAGGGGAGAGACCCAGTACTTC	CASSVDRGETQYF
-	TRBV6-5	TRBJ1-5	-	TGTGCCAGCAACTCGCAGGGTGACAGCAATCAGCCCCAGCATTTT	CASNSQGDSNQPQHF
TRBD2	TRBV29-1	TRBJ2-1	-	TGCAGCGTTGGCCTAGCGGGGGTTGAGCAGTTCTTC	CSVGLAGVEQFF
TRBD2	TRBV6-5	TRBJ2-1	-	TGTGCCAGCAGTTACTGGGCTAGCGGGAGCAATGAGCAGTTCTTC	CASSYWASGSNEQFF
TRBD1	TRBV5-1	TRBJ1-2	-	TGCGCCAGCAGCTTAGGTCAGACAGGGCCCTATGGCTACACCTTC	CASSLGQTGPYGYTF
-	TRBV9	TRBJ1-1	-	TGTGCCAGCAGCGCGCAGGGTTGGGTTGACACTGAAGCTTTCTTT	CASSAQGWVDTEAFF
TRBD1	TRBV6-6	TRBJ1-1	-	TGTGCCAGCAGTTTCACAGGGGGGACTGAAGCTTTCTTT	CASSFTGGTEAFF
-	TRBV9	TRBJ1-1	-	TGTGCCAGCAGCGTCCGGGACACCACTGAAGCTTTCTTT	CASSVRDTTEAFF
TRBD2	TRBV11-3	TRBJ2-1	-	TGTGCCAGCAGCTTATCCCCGGGGGGGTACAATGAGCAGTTCTTC	CASSLSPGGYNEQFF
-	TRBV18	TRBJ2-7	-	TGTGCCAGCTCACCGTGGACGGGAGAGCAGTACTTC	CASSPWTGEQYF
TRBD2	TRBV11-2	TRBJ2-3	-	TGTGCCAGCAGCTCACGGGGGGGCCCCACAGATACGCAGTATTTT	CASSSRGGPTDTQYF
TRBD1	TRBV7-8	TRBJ1-5	-	TGTGCCAGCAGCTCCGATACACAGGGGGATCAGCCCCAGCATTTT	CASSSDTQGDQPQHF